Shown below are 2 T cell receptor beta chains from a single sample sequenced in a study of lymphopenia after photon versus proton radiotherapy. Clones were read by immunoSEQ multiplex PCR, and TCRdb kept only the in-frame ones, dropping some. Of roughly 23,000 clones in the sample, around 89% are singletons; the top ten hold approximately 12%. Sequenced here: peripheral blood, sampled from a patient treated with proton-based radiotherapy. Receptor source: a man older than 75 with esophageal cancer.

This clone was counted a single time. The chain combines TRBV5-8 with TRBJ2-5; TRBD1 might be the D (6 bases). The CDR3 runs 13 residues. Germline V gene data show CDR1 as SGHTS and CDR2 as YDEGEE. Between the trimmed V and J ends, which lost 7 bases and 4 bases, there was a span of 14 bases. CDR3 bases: TGTGCCAGCGAAGGGGGAAAGCGAGAGACCCAGTACTTC. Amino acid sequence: CASEGGKRETQYF.

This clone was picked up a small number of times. CDR3 residues: CASSVGLAGTGELFF. The CDR3 DNA reads as TGTGCCAGTAGTGTCGGACTAGCGGGCACCGGGGAGCTGTTTTTT. The chain recombines TRBV19 with TRBJ2-2, with 11 bases matching TRBD2. V shed 5 bases and J 4 bases; nucleotides not matched to a gene: 3. The germline V gene has CDR1 LNHDA and CDR2 SQIVND (reference sequence). The CDR3 has 15 amino acids.